These 30 T cell receptor beta chains share one sample of origin, sequenced in a study of vaccination and CD4 T cells after COVID-19 (dated by TCRdb to between 2022 and 2023). Which antigens these TCRs recognize remains unknown. Reading the label with the study, this specimen's treatment or condition is: roughly 10-day PBMC culture with coronavirus spike peptide pools or control peptides (ViraFEST assay). The method was PCR. Sequencing used an Illumina iSeq 100. At the Johns Hopkins FTIC core, DNA from the cultured CD4+ T cells underwent TCR sequencing with the Oncomine TCR Beta short-read assay. Clones were called with MiXCR by TCRdb after fastp trimmed the public reads at Q25, and only in-frame beta chains were retained. Every entry covers one CDR3 protein and lists the most common genes and DNA from its rows. This sample holds some 13,000 distinct CDR3 sequences; around two fifths were observed only once. More than 9% of the sample rests with the top ten.

Sequencing was carried out using CD4+ T cells from blood, cultured in vitro. The origin of the receptors is a human donor who had recovered from COVID-19.

This chain connects TRBV24-1 to TRBJ2-7; 10 positions match TRBD2. The CDR3 has 20 amino acids. With V trimmed by 0 bases and J by 4 bases, 17 bases remained unmatched. Germline loops: CDR1 KGHDR, CDR2 SFDVKD. The CDR3 reads CATSDLHPAGGPPDQYEQYF. The CDR3 nucleotides read TGTGCCACCAGTGATTTGCATCCAGCGGGAGGGCCTCCAGACCAGTACGAGCAGTACTTC.

DNA for the CDR3: TGTGCCACCAGCAGAGATCGGGTCTACGAGCAGTACTTC. It codes for CATSRDRVYEQYF. This chain uses TRBV15 with TRBJ2-7; D is ambiguous. Germline loops: CDR1 LNHNV, CDR2 YYDKDF (reference sequence). The CDR3 runs 13 residues. V was shortened by 0 bases and J by 3 bases, with 6 bases between the two germline ends.

The chain links TRBV11-3 to TRBJ2-2; unclear D gene. CDR1 is SGHNT, CDR2 YENEEA, per germline. This CDR3 spans 13 amino acids. V was pared by 2 bases and J by 2 bases, with 3 bases between. The CDR3 DNA reads TGTGCCAGCAGCTTACTCAACACCGGGGAGCTGTTTTTT. It translates to CASSLLNTGELFF.

The rearrangement links TRBV20-1 to TRBJ2-3; D gene ambiguous. The germline CDR1 and CDR2 sequences are DFQATT and SNEGSKA (reference sequence). V lost 0 bases to trimming and J lost 4 bases, with 8 bases between them. The CDR3 sequence is 13 residues long. The DNA of the CDR3 is TGCAGTGCTAGAGACCGTCTAGCAGATACGCAGTATTTT. Its protein product is CSARDRLADTQYF.

The chain carries TRBV15 and TRBJ2-7; 9 bases are shared with TRBD2. This CDR3 has 16 amino acids. CDR1 is LNHNV and CDR2 is YYDKDF in the germline V gene (reference sequence). The V and J ends lost 5 bases and 1 base, in that order; junction bases with no gene match: 9. DNA for the CDR3: TGTGCCACCAGCGAACCTTCTAGCGGGAAGTCCTACGAGCAGTACTTC. Encoded protein: CATSEPSSGKSYEQYF.

The J gene is TRBJ1-1, the V gene TRBV14; the D gene is possibly TRBD1 (5 bases). Germline V gives CDR1 SGHDN, CDR2 FVKESK. The V gene lost 0 bases and the J gene lost 6 bases, with 14 bases spanning the gap. This CDR3 region has 15 residues. CDR3 region: CASSQDGRGDAEAFF. The CDR3 DNA reads TGTGCCAGCAGCCAAGATGGTCGGGGGGACGCTGAAGCTTTCTTT.

In its sample, this clonotype was seen a few times. CDR3 nucleotides: TGTGCCAGCAGCTCCCGGGACAGACAAAACATTCAGTACTTC. Translating it yields CASSSRDRQNIQYF. The gene calls are TRBV7-2 and TRBJ2-4; the match to TRBD1 covers 7 bases. CDR1 is SGHTA, CDR2 FQGNSA, per germline. The V and J ends lost 4 bases and 5 bases, in that order; junction bases with no gene match: 5. The CDR3 covers 14 residues.

The chain recombines TRBV20-1 with TRBJ2-7, with D tentatively TRBD1 or TRBD2 (5 bases each). Germline assignment: CDR1 DFQATT and CDR2 SNEGSKA (reference sequence). Trimming stripped 7 bases from V and 4 bases from J, with 17 bases between. The CDR3 is made up of 13 amino acids. The chain's CDR3 is CSGDREQLYEQYF. As DNA, the CDR3 is TGCAGTGGGGACCGGGAACAGTTATACGAGCAGTACTTC.

This clonotype showed up just a few times. The chain combines TRBV7-2 with TRBJ1-5, with D unresolved. The CDR3 loop spans 12 amino acids. CDR1 and CDR2 from the germline V gene are SGHTA and FQGNSA. Trimming removed 2 bases from V and 7 bases from J, with 6 bases in between. In nucleotides, the CDR3 is TGTGCCAGCAGCTTAAGAGGGCAGCCCCAGCATTTT. This gives the protein CASSLRGQPQHF.

This clonotype was detected only a few times. This chain connects TRBV12-3 or TRBV12-4 to TRBJ1-2; a possible D gene is TRBD1 (6 bases). V was trimmed by 4 bases and J by 3 bases, leaving 15 bases between them. The CDR3 sequence is 15 residues long. This CDR3 reads CASSSSTGWDYGYTF. The CDR3 DNA reads as TGTGCCAGCAGTTCCTCGACAGGTTGGGACTATGGCTACACCTTC.

V usage is TRBV2 and J usage is TRBJ2-7; D tentatively fits TRBD1 or TRBD2 (5 bases each). With 4 bases removed from V and 0 bases from J, the gap between germline ends came to 10 bases. Germline-derived CDR1 and CDR2 are SNHLY and FYNNEI. The CDR3 spans 14 residues. Here the CDR3 DNA reads TGTGCCAGCAGTGTCGGGACGCCCTCCTACGAGCAGTACTTC. It is translated as CASSVGTPSYEQYF. The full variable domain, rest sourced from reference TRBV2 and TRBJ2-7, is EPEVTQTPSHQVTQMGQEVILRCVPISNHLYFYWYRQILGQKVEFLVSFYNNEISEKSEIFDDQFSVERPDGSNFTLKIRSTKLEDSAMYFCASSVGTPSYEQYFGPGTRLTVT.

This clonotype was seen more than once but under ten times. The genes are TRBV10-3 and TRBJ2-5; TRBD2 matches 10 bases. Germline V gene sequence: CDR1 ENHRY, CDR2 SYGVKD. The CDR3 consists of 16 residues. The V and J ends lost 2 bases and 4 bases, in that order; junction bases with no gene match: 7. The CDR3 sequence is CAISERTSGRGETQYF. The CDR3 DNA reads as TGTGCCATCAGTGAGCGGACCAGCGGGAGGGGAGAGACCCAGTACTTC.

The V gene is TRBV10-3, the J gene TRBJ2-1; no clear D gene. CDR1 ENHRY and CDR2 SYGVKD come from the germline V gene. The CDR3 totals 11 residues. With 3 bases removed from V and 8 bases from J, the gap between germline ends came to 5 bases. The CDR3: CAISEKDEQFF. The CDR3 DNA reads as TGTGCCATCAGTGAAAAAGATGAGCAGTTCTTC.

The J gene is TRBJ2-7, the V gene TRBV20-1; 11 nucleotides line up with TRBD1. The CDR3 is 16 amino acids. Trimming at V came to 5 bases and at J to 3 bases, leaving 12 bases not matched to a gene. Germline loops: CDR1 DFQATT, CDR2 SNEGSKA (reference sequence). The CDR3 DNA reads as TGCAGTGCTTTTAAGGACAGGGGGCTTACTTTCTACGAGCAGTACTTC. Protein: CSAFKDRGLTFYEQYF.

There are a few counts of this clonotype. The chain recombines TRBV5-4 with TRBJ1-6; D is uncertain. CDR1 and CDR2 from the germline V gene are SGHNT and YYREEE (reference sequence). The V end lost 3 bases, the J end lost 8 bases, and 18 bases lay between the germline ends. This CDR3 has 16 residues. The CDR3 DNA sequence: TGTGCCAGCAGCTCCCCCGCGGCAGGCACGGATTCACCCCTCCACTTT. It yields the protein CASSSPAAGTDSPLHF.

This clonotype has only a few counts. The rearrangement uses TRBV20-1 and TRBJ1-3; possibly TRBD1 for D (5 bases). Germline CDR1 DFQATT, CDR2 SNEGSKA (reference sequence). This CDR3 region has 17 residues. V was clipped by 5 bases and J by 8 bases, with 28 bases between them. CDR3: CSAVAQRLRGWEDTIYF. The CDR3, as DNA: TGCAGTGCTGTCGCCCAGAGATTGAGGGGCTGGGAGGACACCATATATTTT.

V usage is TRBV20-1 and J usage is TRBJ1-2; no firm D call. This CDR3 has 13 residues. CDR1 DFQATT and CDR2 SNEGSKA come from the germline V gene (reference sequence). The CDR3 nucleotides read TGCAGACTAGTGGGAACCCCTTCGTATGGCTACACCTTC. Translated, it gives CRLVGTPSYGYTF.

The genes are TRBV9 and TRBJ2-5; TRBD1 or TRBD2 may be the D gene (6 bases each). Germline V gives CDR1 SGDLS, CDR2 YYNGEE. V gave up 7 bases and J gave up 5 bases, with 18 bases separating them. CDR3 size: 14 residues. The CDR3 DNA sequence: TGTGCCAGCTCCCTATCGTGGGGGGCTGAGACCCAGTACTTC. Its translation is CASSLSWGAETQYF.

The rearrangement uses TRBV20-1 and TRBJ2-7, with a tentative D call TRBD2 (6 bases). The CDR3 runs 14 residues. The V gene lost 4 bases and the J gene lost 2 bases, with 15 bases spanning the gap. Germline V lookup: CDR1 DFQATT, CDR2 SNEGSKA (reference sequence). CDR3 loop: CSATTWGETYEQYF. CDR3 in DNA: TGCAGTGCTACAACCTGGGGGGAGACCTACGAGCAGTACTTC.

In its sample, this clonotype was seen a few times. V usage is TRBV20-1 and J usage is TRBJ1-1; the D is unclear. The CDR3 runs 15 residues. Trimming left V 2 bases short and J 7 bases short, with 20 bases between. Germline CDR1 DFQATT, CDR2 SNEGSKA (reference sequence). Here the CDR3 reads CSARSDLGRRVEAFF. DNA of the CDR3: TGCAGTGCTAGATCGGATTTGGGTCGGCGTGTTGAAGCTTTCTTT.

The chain uses TRBV7-2 and TRBJ2-1; 12 bases map to TRBD2. Germline trimming cut 3 bases from V and 13 bases from J; bases unmatched to any gene: 7. The CDR3 is 14 residues long. Germline CDR1 reads SGHTA; CDR2 reads FQGNSA. The CDR3 DNA reads as TGTGCCAGCAGCTTCGCTAGCGGGAGGGCCCTTCAGTTCTTC. It codes for CASSFASGRALQFF. Filled out from reference TRBV7-2 and TRBJ2-1, the complete variable domain reads GAGVSQSPSNKVTEKGKDVELRCDPISGHTALYWYRQSLGQGLEFLIYFQGNSAPDKSGLPSDRFSAERTGGSVSTLTIQRTQQEDSAVYLCASSFASGRALQFFGPGTRLTVL.

The table lists this clonotype with a few counts. The chain combines TRBV15 with TRBJ2-7; either TRBD1 or TRBD2 may fit D (6 bases each). Germline V CDR1 and CDR2: LNHNV, YYDKDF (reference sequence). Trimming shortened V by 1 base and J by 0 bases, and 13 bases separated the two germline ends. CDR3 size: 16 residues. The CDR3 loop is CATSRGGATRSYEQYF. The CDR3 DNA is TGTGCCACCAGCAGAGGGGGGGCGACCCGCTCCTACGAGCAGTACTTC. The full variable domain, with the rest looked up from reference TRBV15 and TRBJ2-7, is DAMVIQNPRYQVTQFGKPVTLSCSQTLNHNVMYWYQQKSSQAPKLLFHYYDKDFNNEADTPDNFQSRRPNTSFCFLDIRSPGLGDTAMYLCATSRGGATRSYEQYFGPGTRLTVT.

This clonotype has a handful of counts. The CDR3 coding sequence is TGTGCCAGCAGTGCCGGACCTTATAGCAATCAGCCCCAGCATTTT. As protein: CASSAGPYSNQPQHF. V usage is TRBV2 and J usage is TRBJ1-5; D remains unclear. Deletions cut 4 bases from V and 0 bases from J, with 10 bases between. Looked up from germline, CDR1 is SNHLY and CDR2 is FYNNEI. This CDR3 is 15 amino acids long.

The CDR3 protein is CASSLWYHPEVDSPLHF. The CDR3 nucleotides are TGTGCCAGCAGCTTATGGTACCACCCGGAGGTGGATTCACCCCTCCACTTT. The chain uses TRBV7-9 and TRBJ1-6; D is unresolved. V lost 2 bases, J lost 8 bases, and 19 bases lay in between. Germline lookup yields CDR1 SEHNR and CDR2 FQNEAQ (reference sequence). The CDR3 contains 17 residues.

By sample share, this clonotype is medium-sized (0.01 to 0.1%). The chain combines TRBV10-3 with TRBJ2-5; D assignment may be TRBD1 or TRBD2 (5 bases each). The CDR3 contains 14 residues. CDR1 ENHRY and CDR2 SYGVKD come from the germline V gene. With 6 bases removed from V and 1 base from J, the gap between germline ends came to 12 bases. The CDR3 coding sequence is TGTGCCATCAGACGGGACGGCTTCCAAGAGACCCAGTACTTC. This translates into CAIRRDGFQETQYF.

The sample holds a few counts of this clonotype. The chain is built from TRBV20-1 and TRBJ1-4, with no clear D. Germline CDR1 is DFQATT and CDR2 is SNEGSKA (reference sequence). The CDR3 loop spans 13 amino acids. V was pared by 5 bases and J by 8 bases, with 15 bases between. As DNA, the CDR3 is TGCAGTGCTCCCGAGGGTGTAGGGGAAAAACTGTTTTTT. It translates to CSAPEGVGEKLFF.

This clonotype was observed a handful of times. Sequence at one end of the junction differs from germline and may be a read error. The chain uses TRBV7-7 and TRBJ2-7; possibly TRBD1 for D (5 bases). Looked up from germline, CDR1 is SSHAT and CDR2 is FNYEAQ (reference sequence). The CDR3 length is 13 residues. Here the CDR3 reads CASSLEPGYEQYF. CDR3 in DNA: TGTGCTAGCAGCTTAGAGCCAGGGTACGAGCAGTACTTC. Based on the CDR3 plus reference TRBV7-7 and TRBJ2-7, the full variable domain is GAGVSQSPRYKVTKRGQDVTLRCDPISSHATLYWYQQALGQGPEFLTYFNYEAQPDKSGLPSDRFSAERPEGSISTLTIQRTEQRDSAMYRCASSLEPGYEQYFGPGTRLTVT.

The genes are TRBV7-3 and TRBJ2-2; 7 nucleotides match TRBD2. Germline V gene data show CDR1 as SGHTA and CDR2 as FQGTGA. V lost 2 bases and J lost 4; bases outside the gene matches: 1. The CDR3 consists of 14 residues. DNA for the CDR3: TGTGCCAGCAGCTTACAGCGGGGCACCGGGGAGCTGTTTTTT. Its protein is CASSLQRGTGELFF.

Only a few counts were recorded for this clonotype. The chain couples TRBV7-2 to TRBJ2-7, with D perhaps matching TRBD1 or TRBD2 (5 bases each). The CDR3 runs to 15 residues. Germline assignment: CDR1 SGHTA and CDR2 FQGNSA. V was shortened by 5 bases and J by 2 bases, with 16 bases between the two germline ends. CDR3 DNA sequence: TGTGCCAGCAGCCCCCTTGGGGCGGGTCCCTACGAGCAGTACTTC. Amino acids: CASSPLGAGPYEQYF.

This clonotype occurred a few times. This chain joins TRBV10-3 and TRBJ2-2; D gene ambiguous. Germline V gives CDR1 ENHRY, CDR2 SYGVKD. Trimming shortened V by 6 bases and J by 6 bases, and 11 bases separated the two germline ends. This CDR3 is 13 amino acids long. The CDR3 protein is CAIRRISPGELFF. The CDR3 DNA reads as TGTGCCATCAGGCGGATTAGCCCCGGGGAGCTGTTTTTT.